Presented here are 27 T cell receptor beta chains from one specimen sequenced in a study of blood T cell repertoires in COVID-19. Sequencing used immunoSEQ multiplex PCR; TCRdb keeps in-frame clones, though not all of them. The table lists fewer than 350,000 clones, almost 90% of them singletons. The sample was PBMCs or T cells enriched from blood (not recorded which). The receptors derive from a young woman with acute COVID-19.

This clone has just one count. This sequence joins TRBV5-4 and TRBJ2-7; 7 nucleotides line up with TRBD1. Per germline, CDR1 SGHNT and CDR2 YYREEE (reference sequence). Germline trimming cut 3 bases from V and 9 bases from J; bases unmatched to any gene: 6. The CDR3 contains 12 residues. The CDR3 coding sequence is TGTGCCAGCAGCTACGACAGGGTGGGGCAGTACTTC. Its translation is CASSYDRVGQYF.

V is TRBV27 and J is TRBJ1-2; 7 bases are shared with TRBD1. Germline CDR1 reads MNHEY; CDR2 reads SMNVEV (reference sequence). Unmatched junction bases numbered 7, after V lost 2 bases and J lost 4 bases. CDR3 size: 15 residues. Here the CDR3 reads CASSLKGQSFYGYTF. The CDR3 DNA is TGTGCCAGCAGTTTAAAGGGACAGAGCTTCTATGGCTACACCTTC.

The J gene is TRBJ1-1, the V gene TRBV13, with D uncertain. CDR3 length: 16 residues. Germline CDR1 PRHDT, CDR2 FYEKMQ (reference sequence). V lost 0 bases to trimming and J lost 5 bases, with 16 bases between them. The CDR3 sequence is CASSLGLGPRQTEAFF. The CDR3 nucleotides read TGTGCCAGCAGCTTAGGACTAGGGCCGAGGCAAACTGAAGCTTTCTTT.

The chain employs TRBV28 and TRBJ1-5; a possible D gene is TRBD1 (6 bases). Germline V CDR1 and CDR2: MDHEN, SYDVKM. V was pared by 4 bases and J by 7 bases, with 14 bases between. This CDR3 comprises 14 residues. The CDR3 DNA is TGTGCCAGCAGTTCGGGACATTCAACACAGCCCCAGCATTTT. This codes for CASSSGHSTQPQHF.

A few counts support this clone. This rearrangement joins TRBV5-1 to TRBJ1-2; D gene uncertain. The germline V gene has CDR1 SGHRS and CDR2 YFSETQ. The V gene lost 4 bases and the J gene lost 0 bases, with 13 bases spanning the gap. This CDR3 has 15 residues. CDR3 sequence reads: CASSPPGGPNYGYTF. In DNA, the CDR3 is TGCGCCAGCAGCCCGCCTGGAGGCCCTAACTATGGCTACACCTTC.

The gene calls are TRBV10-2 and TRBJ2-1; TRBD2 matches 10 bases. J gave up 8 bases and V 5 bases, and 18 bases lay outside the gene matches. The length of the CDR3 is 18 residues. Germline V lookup: CDR1 WSHSY, CDR2 SAAADI. The CDR3 nucleotides read TGCGCCAGCAGTTACCAACTCCTTGCAGCGGGAGGGGCCCATGAGCAGTTCTTC. It specifies CASSYQLLAAGGAHEQFF.

The chain is built from TRBV14 and TRBJ1-4; possible D gene TRBD1, 5 bases. CDR3 length: 18 residues. The V gene lost 4 bases and the J gene lost 7 bases, with 25 bases spanning the gap. Germline V CDR1 and CDR2: SGHDN, FVKESK. Here the CDR3 reads CASSLTLRPLKGVEKLFF. In nucleotides, the CDR3 is TGTGCCAGCAGCCTAACTCTTCGGCCACTCAAAGGGGTTGAAAAACTGTTTTTT.

The CDR3 region has the DNA TGTGCCATCAGGGCTTTAGGGACAGTTGAAGCTTTCTTT. It is translated as CAIRALGTVEAFF. This chain joins TRBV10-3 and TRBJ1-1; 7 bases are shared with TRBD1. The junction had 8 bases not matched to a gene; V was cut back by 6 bases and J by 7 bases. Germline V lookup: CDR1 ENHRY, CDR2 SYGVKD. The CDR3 length is 13 residues.

The chain combines TRBV25-1 with TRBJ2-3, with TRBD1 as a possible D gene (6 bases). The CDR3 runs to 14 residues. Germline loops: CDR1 MGHDK, CDR2 SYGVNS. V was trimmed by 5 bases and J by 8 bases, leaving 17 bases between them. The CDR3 coding sequence is TGTGCCAGCAGTACCACTTCACAGGGCCGTACGCAGTATTTT. This translates into CASSTTSQGRTQYF.

The chain uses TRBV5-4 and TRBJ2-7, with TRBD1 matching over 10 bases. CDR1 SGHNT and CDR2 YYREEE come from the germline V gene (reference sequence). The J segment lost 6 bases and the V segment lost 0 bases, leaving 6 bases of the junction unmatched. The CDR3 is made up of 15 amino acids. CDR3 DNA: TGTGCCAGCAGCTTGGGGGACAGGGGCCTAGGCGAGCAGTACTTC. It codes for CASSLGDRGLGEQYF.

V is TRBV9 and J is TRBJ2-3; no reliable D call. The CDR3 runs to 13 residues. The germline V and J ends were trimmed by 8 bases and 1 base, with 11 bases remaining between them. Germline V gene sequence: CDR1 SGDLS, CDR2 YYNGEE. The CDR3 spells CASGGGGTDTQYF. In nucleotides, the CDR3 is TGTGCCAGTGGTGGCGGCGGCACAGATACGCAGTATTTT.

The chain has TRBV7-9 and TRBJ2-5; TRBD2 is a possible D gene (6 bases). The CDR3 loop spans 18 amino acids. Trimming left V 1 base short and J 4 bases short, with 22 bases between. Per the germline V gene, CDR1 is SEHNR and CDR2 is FQNEAQ (reference sequence). CDR3 coding DNA: TGTGCCAGCAGCTTAGTAGTAGTGCTTAGGGGAGGAGGAGAGACCCAGTACTTC. This codes for CASSLVVVLRGGGETQYF.

To note about this clone: The same CDR3 arises from other DNA sequences in this sample as well. The chain joins TRBV2 to TRBJ1-5; 9 bases map to TRBD1. V lost 8 bases and J lost 4; bases outside the gene matches: 3. CDR3 length: 13 residues. From germline, CDR1 is SNHLY and CDR2 FYNNEI. CDR3 sequence: CASSGQGNQPQHF. The CDR3 region has the DNA TGTGCCAGCTCGGGACAGGGTAATCAGCCCCAGCATTTT.

This clone showed up just a few times. The chain combines TRBV19 with TRBJ1-5; D might be TRBD1 (6 bases). CDR3 length equals 15 residues. With 2 bases removed from V and 4 bases from J, the gap between germline ends came to 12 bases. CDR1 is LNHDA and CDR2 is SQIVND in the germline V gene (reference sequence). CDR3 nucleotides: TGTGCCAGTAGTATACGGGACACTCTTAATCAGCCCCAGCATTTT. Translation: CASSIRDTLNQPQHF.

Regarding this clone: The junction differs from germline at one of its ends, possibly a read error. The same CDR3 is also encoded by other DNA sequences in this sample. The chain is built from TRBV6-1 and TRBJ2-1; 14 bases are shared with TRBD2. This CDR3 is built from 15 residues. CDR1 and CDR2 (germline): MNHNS, SASEGT. The CDR3 spells CASSEGTSGSNEQFF. The DNA of the CDR3 is TGTGCCAGCAGCGAAGGGACTAGCGGGAGTAATGAGCAGTTCTTC.

A note on this clone: The same CDR3 is also encoded by other DNA sequences in this sample. V and J are TRBV19 and TRBJ2-7, with a tentative D call TRBD1 (5 bases). This CDR3 is built from 12 residues. Trimming took 6 bases from V and 4 from J, leaving 10 bases between them. Per the germline V gene, CDR1 is LNHDA and CDR2 is SQIVND (reference sequence). The CDR3 sequence: CASSRTGYEQYF. For the CDR3, the DNA is TGTGCCAGTAGCCGTACAGGATACGAGCAGTACTTC.

The chain recombines TRBV5-4 with TRBJ2-7, with TRBD1 matching over 7 bases. The CDR3 loop spans 16 amino acids. J gave up 0 bases and V 0 bases, and 6 bases lay outside the gene matches. Germline CDR1 is SGHNT and CDR2 is YYREEE (reference sequence). This CDR3 reads CASSLGGGRGSYEQYF. Written as DNA, the CDR3 is TGTGCCAGCAGCTTGGGAGGGGGCAGGGGCTCCTACGAGCAGTACTTC.

The chain joins TRBV15 to TRBJ1-6; tentative D call: TRBD1 (6 bases). V lost 4 bases and J 8 bases, leaving 18 bases between the germline ends. Germline V gene data show CDR1 as LNHNV and CDR2 as YYDKDF (reference sequence). The CDR3 runs to 16 residues. The CDR3 is CATSKGHNSGDSPLHF. DNA for the CDR3: TGTGCCACCAGCAAGGGACATAACTCTGGAGATTCACCCCTCCACTTT.

The chain carries TRBV18 and TRBJ1-5; TRBD1 might be the D (5 bases). From germline, CDR1 is KGHSH and CDR2 LQKENI. The CDR3 totals 12 residues. V was pared by 7 bases and J by 7 bases, with 11 bases between. The CDR3 here is CASCSGGQPQHF. In DNA form, the CDR3 reads TGTGCCAGCTGCTCGGGGGGACAGCCCCAGCATTTT.

The gene calls are TRBV3-1 (or the pseudogene TRBV3-2) and TRBJ2-5; possibly TRBD1 for D (6 bases). Looked up from germline, CDR1 is LGHDT and CDR2 is YNNKEL (reference sequence). This CDR3 contains 14 residues. Trimming shortened V by 2 bases and J by 4 bases, and 11 bases separated the two germline ends. The CDR3 is CASSQRRGGETQYF. The CDR3 coding sequence is TGTGCCAGCAGCCAACGTCGAGGGGGAGAGACCCAGTACTTC.

The chain has TRBV7-9 and TRBJ2-2; D is possibly TRBD2 (6 bases). V was shortened by 5 bases and J by 5 bases, with 9 bases between the two germline ends. Germline assignment: CDR1 SEHNR and CDR2 FQNEAQ (reference sequence). The CDR3 loop spans 13 amino acids. The CDR3 spells CASSELATGELFF. The CDR3, as DNA: TGTGCCAGCAGCGAACTAGCAACCGGGGAGCTGTTTTTT.

This chain joins TRBV6-1 and TRBJ2-1, with 7 bases that match TRBD2. Germline lookup yields CDR1 MNHNS and CDR2 SASEGT. This CDR3 comprises 16 residues. The trim removed 4 bases at V and 3 bases at J, leaving 9 bases unmatched. The CDR3 is CASSARLAAYYNEQFF. The CDR3 coding sequence is TGTGCCAGCAGTGCCCGCCTAGCGGCCTACTACAATGAGCAGTTCTTC.

The chain employs TRBV4-1 and TRBJ2-3; 13 nucleotides align to TRBD2. Germline-derived CDR1 and CDR2 are MGHRA and YSYEKL. The J segment lost 2 bases and the V segment lost 4 bases, leaving 3 bases of the junction unmatched. CDR3 length: 16 residues. CDR3 bases: TGCGCCAGCAGCCGCGGGACTAGCGGGATCACAGATACGCAGTATTTT. This gives the protein CASSRGTSGITDTQYF.

The chain uses TRBV27 and TRBJ1-2, with TRBD1 matching over 8 bases. The CDR3 spans 14 residues. Unmatched junction bases numbered 5, after V lost 2 bases and J lost 6 bases. Germline lookup yields CDR1 MNHEY and CDR2 SMNVEV (reference sequence). In DNA form, the CDR3 reads TGTGCCAGCAGTTTAGGACAGGGAGTTGATGGCTACACCTTC. This sequence encodes CASSLGQGVDGYTF.

The rearrangement links TRBV10-1 to TRBJ1-5, with D possibly TRBD1 on 6 matching bases. The CDR3 runs 15 residues. V was shortened by 10 bases and J by 2 bases, with 18 bases between the two germline ends. Germline values: CDR1 WNHNN, CDR2 SYGVQD (reference sequence). Written as DNA, the CDR3 is TGCGCCACCGAACCCCCGGCAGGGGGCAATCAGCCCCAGCATTTT. Its protein product is CATEPPAGGNQPQHF.

This rearrangement joins TRBV25-1 to TRBJ1-1, with D perhaps TRBD1 (5 bases). CDR3 length: 15 residues. Germline CDR1 MGHDK, CDR2 SYGVNS. V gave up 2 bases and J gave up 0 bases, with 10 bases separating them. CDR3 amino acids: CASSEGGGMNTEAFF. CDR3 nucleotide sequence: TGTGCCAGCAGTGAAGGGGGGGGGATGAACACTGAAGCTTTCTTT.

CDR3: CATSSLQGSSNEQFF. CDR3 DNA sequence: TGTGCCACCAGTAGCTTACAGGGAAGCTCTAATGAGCAGTTCTTC. This sequence joins TRBV24-1 and TRBJ2-1; TRBD1 is a possible D gene (6 bases). Trimming removed 6 bases at V and 7 bases at J, with 18 bases between. This CDR3 spans 15 amino acids. CDR1 is KGHDR and CDR2 is SFDVKD in the germline V gene.